The 17 T cell receptor beta chains below all came from one sample that was sequenced in a study of T cell clones after liver transplantation. Some clones are missing from TCRdb's copy, which holds only in-frame ones; the method was immunoSEQ multiplex PCR. Here the sample spans some 59,000 clones, 71% being singletons. The sample was CD4+ T cells from blood, taken before liver transplant. These receptors were collected from a human donor who received a liver transplant.

This clone was detected only a few times. V usage is TRBV13 and J usage is TRBJ2-7, with D perhaps TRBD1 (5 bases). The CDR3 contains 14 residues. CDR1 and CDR2 (germline): PRHDT, FYEKMQ (reference sequence). Trimming shortened V by 5 bases and J by 4 bases, and 15 bases separated the two germline ends. The CDR3 DNA reads as TGTGCCAGCAGCCGGACGACAGTCGGATACGAGCAGTACTTC. It yields the protein CASSRTTVGYEQYF.

This sequence joins TRBV30 and TRBJ1-1; D not resolved. The CDR3 has 13 residues. The V and J ends lost 2 bases and 0 bases respectively, with 7 bases between them. Germline V gives CDR1 GTSNPN, CDR2 SVGIG (reference sequence). CDR3 sequence (DNA): TGTGCCTGGAGTCCTCAGGTGAACACTGAAGCTTTCTTT. Its translation: CAWSPQVNTEAFF.

This clone appeared many times. The CDR3 sequence: CASSLWLGELFF. DNA for the CDR3: TGTGCCAGCAGCCTGTGGCTGGGGGAGCTGTTTTTT. This rearrangement joins TRBV5-6 to TRBJ2-2; D is unclear. CDR3 length: 12 residues. Per the germline V gene, CDR1 is SGHDT and CDR2 is YYEEEE. Trimming removed 4 bases at V and 8 bases at J, with 9 bases between.

V is TRBV28 and J is TRBJ2-3; TRBD2 agrees at 10 bases. The CDR3 length is 15 residues. CDR1 is MDHEN and CDR2 is SYDVKM in the germline V gene. Unmatched junction bases numbered 4, after V lost 4 bases and J lost 3 bases. CDR3 in DNA: TGTGCCAGCAGTTCTCTAGCGGGGGTAACAGATACGCAGTATTTT. Residues: CASSSLAGVTDTQYF.

The chain has TRBV15 and TRBJ2-7; 7 bases match TRBD1. Germline V gene sequence: CDR1 LNHNV, CDR2 YYDKDF (reference sequence). After removal of 0 bases from V and 6 bases from J, the junction contained 11 bases not matched to a gene. The CDR3 length is 16 residues. The CDR3 sequence: CATSRDPATGKGEQYF. The CDR3 DNA is TGTGCCACCAGCAGAGACCCCGCGACAGGGAAGGGCGAGCAGTACTTC.

This rearrangement joins TRBV4-2 to TRBJ2-6; 7 nucleotides align to TRBD1. V lost 3 bases, J lost 2 bases, and 7 bases stayed unmatched. Germline V lookup: CDR1 LGHNA, CDR2 YNFKEQ. This CDR3 comprises 17 residues. CDR3 nucleotide sequence: TGTGCCAGCAGCCATGCACAGGGGATGACTGGGGCCAACGTCCTGACTTTC. Amino acids: CASSHAQGMTGANVLTF.

The chain employs TRBV12-5 and TRBJ2-7; 9 nucleotides align to TRBD1. This CDR3 is 14 amino acids long. V lost 6 bases, J lost 3 bases, and 6 bases stayed unmatched. From germline, CDR1 is LGHNT and CDR2 FRNRAP. The CDR3 region has the DNA TGTGCTAGTGGCTCCGGGACAGGGATCTACGAGCAGTACTTC. It is translated as CASGSGTGIYEQYF.

This chain joins TRBV29-1 and TRBJ2-3; 9 bases are a match to TRBD1. The CDR3 runs to 15 residues. Germline CDR1 and CDR2: SQVTM and ANQGSEA. Germline trimming cut 2 bases from V and 6 bases from J; bases unmatched to any gene: 9. CDR3 nucleotide sequence: TGCAGCGTTGAAACGTTCTGGGACAGGGCCGATACGCAGTATTTT. It specifies CSVETFWDRADTQYF.

The chain links TRBV7-8 to TRBJ2-7, with a tentative D call TRBD2 (6 bases). With 6 bases removed from V and 2 bases from J, the gap between germline ends came to 17 bases. Germline V CDR1 and CDR2: SGHVS, FQNEAQ. CDR3 length: 15 amino acids. This CDR3 is CASRASGAGAYEQYF. The CDR3 nucleotides read TGTGCCAGCAGGGCGTCGGGAGCGGGCGCCTACGAGCAGTACTTC.

The V call is TRBV28, the J call TRBJ2-5; no clear D. Germline-derived CDR1 and CDR2 are MDHEN and SYDVKM. The V end was cut by 6 bases, the J end by 1 base, with 9 bases between. The CDR3 totals 13 residues. In nucleotides, the CDR3 is TGTGCCAGCAGCCCCTTGAGCCAAGAGACCCAGTACTTC. The encoded protein is CASSPLSQETQYF.

The rearrangement joins TRBV5-1 to TRBJ2-1, with 7 bases aligning to TRBD2. Trimming took 3 bases from V and 4 from J; bases not matched to a gene: 7. Germline values: CDR1 SGHRS, CDR2 YFSETQ. The CDR3 totals 15 residues. This CDR3 is CASSSRPREYNEQFF. The DNA for the CDR3 is TGCGCCAGCAGCTCAAGACCGCGGGAGTACAATGAGCAGTTCTTC.

The chain recombines TRBV28 with TRBJ2-2; 8 bases match TRBD1. Germline V gene data show CDR1 as MDHEN and CDR2 as SYDVKM. Trimming took 4 bases from V and 1 from J; bases not matched to a gene: 8. The CDR3 covers 17 residues. DNA of the CDR3: TGTGCCAGCAGTTCCCGACAGGGGATAAGGAACACCGGGGAGCTGTTTTTT. Its protein is CASSSRQGIRNTGELFF.

V and J are TRBV7-8 and TRBJ1-1, with D perhaps TRBD1 (5 bases). V was pared by 4 bases and J by 0 bases, with 15 bases between. The CDR3 has 16 residues. The V gene's germline CDR1 is SGHVS and CDR2 FQNEAQ. In nucleotides, the CDR3 is TGTGCCAGCAGCTCTGCCGGCGGGGCGATGAACACTGAAGCTTTCTTT. Protein product: CASSSAGGAMNTEAFF.

For the CDR3, the DNA is TGCGCCAGCAGTGAGGATACCGGGACTAGCGGGGGGAGCAGCACAGATACGCAGTATTTT. It specifies CASSEDTGTSGGSSTDTQYF. The chain has TRBV10-1 and TRBJ2-3; 15 bases agree with TRBD2. The V segment lost 2 bases and the J segment 0 bases; nucleotides outside the gene matches: 9. CDR3 length equals 20 residues. Germline CDR1 WNHNN, CDR2 SYGVQD (reference sequence).

V usage is TRBV18 and J usage is TRBJ2-3, with TRBD1 matching 8 bases. CDR1 is KGHSH, CDR2 LQKENI, per germline. J lost 1 base, V lost 3 bases, and 0 bases had no gene match. The CDR3 is 14 residues long. The CDR3 DNA is TGTGCCAGCTCACCGACAGGGGGCACAGATACGCAGTATTTT. Translation gives CASSPTGGTDTQYF.

The chain uses TRBV7-9 and TRBJ1-4; no clear D gene. The V end was cut by 5 bases, the J end by 6 bases, with 13 bases between. Looked up from germline, CDR1 is SEHNR and CDR2 is FQNEAQ (reference sequence). This CDR3 has 14 residues. The DNA of the CDR3 is TGTGCCAGCAGCCAACCTAAAAACTATGAAAAACTGTTTTTT. Protein sequence: CASSQPKNYEKLFF.

The chain carries TRBV18 and TRBJ2-1; tentatively, D is TRBD2 (7 bases). CDR1 and CDR2 (germline): KGHSH, LQKENI. The V gene lost 3 bases and the J gene lost 0 bases, with 15 bases spanning the gap. This CDR3 is built from 17 residues. CDR3 amino acids: CASSPAWGGYSYNEQFF. The CDR3 DNA reads TGTGCCAGCTCACCGGCCTGGGGGGGCTACTCCTACAATGAGCAGTTCTTC.